This T cell receptor (beta chain) derives from a study of cytomegalovirus exposure and HLA in healthy donors. Germline V gene data show CDR1 as MNHEY and CDR2 as SMNVEV (reference sequence). The CDR3 consists of 14 residues. V shed 5 bases and J shed 5 bases, with 13 bases lying between them. It was with 60 Vbeta and 13 Jbeta primers that the PCR ran. Profiling relied on immunoSEQ multiplex PCR, and the TCRdb table lists in-frame clones only, not all of them. The profile shows under 85,000 clones, under 80% of them singletons. As concerns this clone: Its specificity is unknown.

Regarding the study as a whole: From TCR beta sequences, most subjects' HLA-A and HLA-B alleles were reportedly predicted accurately.

The chain employs TRBV27 and TRBJ1-5; possible D gene TRBD1, 5 bases. The sample consisted of PBMCs. The receptor's source is a middle-aged man in good health and CMV-seronegative. The CDR3 here is CASSPQGYYQPQHF. The CDR3 DNA sequence: TGTGCCAGCAGTCCCCAGGGCTATTATCAGCCCCAGCATTTT.